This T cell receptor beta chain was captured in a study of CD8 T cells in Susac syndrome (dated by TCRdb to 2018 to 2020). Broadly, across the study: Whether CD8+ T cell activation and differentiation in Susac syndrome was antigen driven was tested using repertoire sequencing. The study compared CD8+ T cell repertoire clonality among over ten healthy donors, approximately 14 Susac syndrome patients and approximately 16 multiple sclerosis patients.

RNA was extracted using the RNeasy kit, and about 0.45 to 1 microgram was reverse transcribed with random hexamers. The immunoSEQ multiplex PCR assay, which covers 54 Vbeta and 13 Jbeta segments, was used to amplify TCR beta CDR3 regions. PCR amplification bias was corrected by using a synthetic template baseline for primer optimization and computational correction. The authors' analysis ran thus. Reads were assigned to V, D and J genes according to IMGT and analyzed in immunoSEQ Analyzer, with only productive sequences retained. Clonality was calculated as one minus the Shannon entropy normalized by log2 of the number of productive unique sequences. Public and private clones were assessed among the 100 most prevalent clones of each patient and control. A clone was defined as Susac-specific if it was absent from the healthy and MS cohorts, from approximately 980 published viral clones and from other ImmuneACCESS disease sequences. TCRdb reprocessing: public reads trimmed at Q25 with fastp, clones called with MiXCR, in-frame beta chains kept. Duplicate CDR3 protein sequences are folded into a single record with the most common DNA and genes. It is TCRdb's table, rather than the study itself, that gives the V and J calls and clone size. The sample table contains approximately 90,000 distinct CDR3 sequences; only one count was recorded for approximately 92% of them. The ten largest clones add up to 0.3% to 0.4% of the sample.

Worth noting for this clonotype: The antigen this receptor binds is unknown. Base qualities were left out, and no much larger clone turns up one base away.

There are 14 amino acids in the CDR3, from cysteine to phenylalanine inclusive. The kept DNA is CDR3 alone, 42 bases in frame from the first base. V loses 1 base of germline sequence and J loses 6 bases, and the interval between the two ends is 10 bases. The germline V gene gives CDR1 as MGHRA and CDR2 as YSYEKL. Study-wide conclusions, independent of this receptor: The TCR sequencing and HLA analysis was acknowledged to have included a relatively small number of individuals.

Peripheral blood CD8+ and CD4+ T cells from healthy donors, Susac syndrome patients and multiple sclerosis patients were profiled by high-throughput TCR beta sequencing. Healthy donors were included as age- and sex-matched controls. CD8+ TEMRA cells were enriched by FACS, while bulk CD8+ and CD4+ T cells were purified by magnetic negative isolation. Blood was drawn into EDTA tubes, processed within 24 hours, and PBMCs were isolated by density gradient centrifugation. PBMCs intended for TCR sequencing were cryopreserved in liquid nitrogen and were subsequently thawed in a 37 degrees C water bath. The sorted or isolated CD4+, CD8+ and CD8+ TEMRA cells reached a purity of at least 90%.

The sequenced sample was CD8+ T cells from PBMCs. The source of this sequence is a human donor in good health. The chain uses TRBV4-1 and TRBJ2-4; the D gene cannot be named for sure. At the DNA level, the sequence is TGCGCCAGCAGCCAAGCGGCCAGTGGAAACATTCAGTACTTC. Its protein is CASSQAASGNIQYF.